Following are 28 T cell receptor beta chains from one sample sequenced in a study of blood T cell repertoires in COVID-19. The table came from immunoSEQ multiplex PCR; TCRdb's copy has only in-frame clones and leaves some out. The sample consists of about 210,000 clones, almost 85% of them appearing once. The material sequenced was peripheral blood. The receptors derive from a woman in her forties or fifties with active or convalescent COVID-19.

V usage is TRBV5-1 and J usage is TRBJ2-4; D possibly corresponds to TRBD2 (6 bases). This CDR3 spans 13 amino acids. The germline CDR1 and CDR2 sequences are SGHRS and YFSETQ. The V end was cut by 2 bases, the J end by 8 bases, with 11 bases between. The chain's CDR3 is CASSLRGGDIQYF. The CDR3 DNA reads as TGCGCCAGCAGCTTAAGGGGCGGGGACATTCAGTACTTC.

V gene TRBV6-5 combines with J gene TRBJ1-3; unclear D gene. The V and J ends lost 8 bases and 1 base respectively, with 15 bases between them. This CDR3 contains 15 residues. Per germline, CDR1 MNHEY and CDR2 SVGAGI. The CDR3 protein is CASARGRLSGNTIYF. In DNA, the CDR3 is TGTGCCAGCGCCCGAGGGAGGCTTTCTGGAAACACCATATATTTT.

CDR3 protein: CASSHSAGDGETQYF. The CDR3 nucleotides are TGCGCCAGCAGCCACTCAGCGGGGGACGGAGAGACCCAGTACTTC. V is TRBV4-1 and J is TRBJ2-5; 8 bases line up with TRBD2. Looked up from germline, CDR1 is MGHRA and CDR2 is YSYEKL. The junction had 7 bases not matched to a gene; V was cut back by 3 bases and J by 4 bases. This CDR3 comprises 15 residues.

The rearrangement links TRBV2 to TRBJ1-2, with TRBD1 matching 9 bases. Germline assignment: CDR1 SNHLY and CDR2 FYNNEI. The CDR3 is 14 residues long. V shed 5 bases and J 7 bases; nucleotides not matched to a gene: 8. The CDR3 nucleotides are TGTGCCAGCAGTCTACAGGGGGCAGGCGGTGGCTACACCTTC. Amino acids: CASSLQGAGGGYTF.

This clone was seen just once. The chain uses TRBV5-1 and TRBJ2-5; 8 positions agree with TRBD2. The CDR3 runs 15 residues. V lost 0 bases, J lost 4 bases, and 5 bases stayed unmatched. From germline, CDR1 is SGHRS and CDR2 YFSETQ. This chain's CDR3 is CASSLAAGGGETQYF. DNA for the CDR3: TGCGCCAGCAGCTTGGCGGCGGGAGGAGGAGAGACCCAGTACTTC.

This clone has just a few counts. The chain uses TRBV19 and TRBJ2-7; D is unclear. This CDR3 has 14 residues. Trimming shortened V by 1 base and J by 2 bases, and 9 bases separated the two germline ends. Germline V gives CDR1 LNHDA, CDR2 SQIVND (reference sequence). CDR3 nucleotide sequence: TGTGCCAGTAGTATAGGCCCCGTAGCCTACGAGCAGTACTTC. This translates into CASSIGPVAYEQYF.

This chain uses TRBV10-1 with TRBJ1-1; D possibly corresponds to TRBD1 (5 bases). V dropped 11 bases and J dropped 0 bases, with 13 bases sitting between them. Germline CDR1 reads WNHNN; CDR2 reads SYGVQD (reference sequence). The CDR3 covers 13 residues. The CDR3 DNA is TGCGCCTCCAGGGCCAGACTGAACACTGAAGCTTTCTTT. Protein: CASRARLNTEAFF.

This sequence joins TRBV12-3 or TRBV12-4 and TRBJ1-5, with 7 bases identical to TRBD1. The CDR3 loop spans 13 amino acids. The J segment lost 6 bases and the V segment lost 5 bases, leaving 4 bases of the junction unmatched. The CDR3 protein is CASSTGVTQPQHF. CDR3 DNA sequence: TGTGCCAGCAGTACAGGGGTGACTCAGCCCCAGCATTTT.

V and J are TRBV24-1 and TRBJ1-1, with 10 bases fitting TRBD1. This CDR3 contains 15 residues. J was trimmed by 5 bases and V by 4 bases; bases with no gene match: 6. The germline V gene encodes CDR1 KGHDR and CDR2 SFDVKD. CDR3 sequence: CATSETGGAGTEAFF. As DNA, the CDR3 is TGTGCCACCAGTGAGACAGGGGGCGCGGGGACTGAAGCTTTCTTT.

This clone appeared a few times. The gene calls are TRBV19 and TRBJ1-5, with a possible D match to TRBD1 (6 bases). Germline CDR1 reads LNHDA; CDR2 reads SQIVND (reference sequence). V was shortened by 11 bases and J by 5 bases, with 16 bases between the two germline ends. The CDR3 consists of 13 residues. CDR3 loop: CAATGGAYQPQHF. The CDR3, as DNA: TGTGCCGCCACGGGGGGGGCCTATCAGCCCCAGCATTTT.

The chain is built from TRBV5-5 and TRBJ1-4; 11 bases line up with TRBD1. The junction had 10 bases not matched to a gene; V was cut back by 4 bases and J by 8 bases. Germline-derived CDR1 and CDR2 are SGHKS and YYEKEE (reference sequence). The CDR3 totals 16 residues. The CDR3 nucleotides read TGTGCCAGCAGCACGGACCGGGACAGGGGGAAGGAAAAACTGTTTTTT. Translation: CASSTDRDRGKEKLFF.

The chain employs TRBV10-3 and TRBJ1-3, with no clear D. This CDR3 comprises 12 residues. The germline V gene encodes CDR1 ENHRY and CDR2 SYGVKD. V gave up 5 bases and J gave up 15 bases, with 17 bases separating them. CDR3 coding DNA: TGTGCCATCAGTCCCGACCCGGCGCAGGAATATTTT. Translated: CAISPDPAQEYF.

J is TRBJ1-5 and V is TRBV19; possibly TRBD1 for D (6 bases). V dropped 6 bases and J dropped 0 bases, with 9 bases sitting between them. The germline gives CDR1 LNHDA, CDR2 SQIVND (reference sequence). The length of the CDR3 is 14 residues. The CDR3 coding sequence is TGTGCCAGTAGCCAGGGGTTTAGCAATCAGCCCCAGCATTTT. Translated: CASSQGFSNQPQHF.

The chain joins TRBV11-2 to TRBJ2-3, with no clear D. The CDR3 covers 14 residues. The germline gives CDR1 SGHAT, CDR2 FQNNGV. Trimming pared 3 bases from V and 7 bases from J, leaving 14 bases between. The CDR3 is CASSFATSENTQYF. Written as DNA, the CDR3 is TGTGCCAGCAGCTTTGCGACCAGCGAGAATACGCAGTATTTT.

The V call is TRBV28, the J call TRBJ1-2; D is uncertain. Trimming pared 5 bases from V and 2 bases from J, leaving 15 bases between. CDR1 and CDR2 from the germline V gene are MDHEN and SYDVKM. This CDR3 has 15 amino acids. CDR3 bases: TGTGCCAGCAGTACCCTGAGTTTGGGCAACTATGGCTACACCTTC. Its translation: CASSTLSLGNYGYTF.

The rearrangement links TRBV5-1 to TRBJ2-3; D is ambiguous. Trimming took off 1 base at V and 9 bases at J, with 9 bases between the two ends. The germline V gene encodes CDR1 SGHRS and CDR2 YFSETQ. The CDR3 has 12 amino acids. CDR3 bases: TGCGCCAGCAGCTTGCCGGCGGAGACGCAGTATTTT. Protein sequence: CASSLPAETQYF.

The CDR3 here is CSVLRSGANVLTF. The CDR3 bases are TGCAGCGTCCTTCGTTCTGGGGCCAACGTCCTGACTTTC. This rearrangement joins TRBV29-1 to TRBJ2-6; unclear D gene. The CDR3 spans 13 residues. Trimming removed 6 bases at V and 1 base at J, with 7 bases between. The germline gives CDR1 SQVTM, CDR2 ANQGSEA.

The J gene is TRBJ2-1, the V gene TRBV29-1; 8 positions agree with TRBD2. The CDR3 is 18 amino acids. Germline V CDR1 and CDR2: SQVTM, ANQGSEA. The ends lost 4 bases at V and 0 bases at J; junction bases unmatched: 14. The CDR3 sequence is CSVVGVDKAGDSYNEQFF. The CDR3 coding sequence is TGCAGCGTTGTGGGGGTGGATAAAGCGGGAGACTCCTACAATGAGCAGTTCTTC.

This rearrangement joins TRBV6-5 to TRBJ2-3, with D tentatively TRBD2 (6 bases). V lost 8 bases, J lost 0 bases, and 12 bases lay in between. The germline gives CDR1 MNHEY, CDR2 SVGAGI. The CDR3 totals 14 residues. CDR3 sequence: CASFRDFSTDTQYF. The CDR3 DNA is TGTGCCAGCTTCCGGGACTTTAGCACAGATACGCAGTATTTT.

Comment on this clone: Other DNA sequences from this sample encode an identical CDR3 as well. The J gene is TRBJ2-2, the V gene TRBV9, with 10 bases matching TRBD2. V dropped 0 bases and J dropped 5; count of bases not matched to a gene: 4. Germline assignment: CDR1 SGDLS and CDR2 YYNGEE. The CDR3 is made up of 16 amino acids. The CDR3 here is CASSVGLAGVTGELFF. The CDR3 nucleotides are TGTGCCAGCAGCGTAGGCCTAGCGGGAGTTACCGGGGAGCTGTTTTTT.

The chain joins TRBV2 to TRBJ2-1; 8 bases map to TRBD1. In germline, CDR1 is SNHLY, CDR2 FYNNEI. Losses at the gene ends were 7 bases for V and 5 bases for J; bases not matched to a gene: 7. This CDR3 has 14 residues. The DNA for the CDR3 is TGTGCCAGCACTGGACAGGGAACGAACAATGAGCAGTTCTTC. Protein: CASTGQGTNNEQFF.

The chain carries TRBV6-1 and TRBJ1-4; D uncertain. V lost 3 bases and J 0 bases, leaving 5 bases between the germline ends. This CDR3 is built from 14 residues. The V gene's germline CDR1 is MNHNS and CDR2 SASEGT. CDR3 sequence reads: CASSESSTNEKLFF. DNA for the CDR3: TGTGCCAGCAGTGAGAGCTCAACTAATGAAAAACTGTTTTTT.

The gene calls are TRBV19 and TRBJ2-3, with a weak D call TRBD1 (5 bases). V was shortened by 3 bases and J by 4 bases, with 14 bases between the two germline ends. The CDR3 totals 15 residues. In germline, CDR1 is LNHDA, CDR2 SQIVND (reference sequence). CDR3 nucleotides: TGTGCCAGTAGTATTGGACAAAACTTAGCAGATACGCAGTATTTT. Translated: CASSIGQNLADTQYF.

In its sample, this clone was seen once. The chain couples TRBV6-5 to TRBJ1-1; perhaps TRBD1 as D (6 bases). In germline, CDR1 is MNHEY, CDR2 SVGAGI. The CDR3 extends over 15 amino acids. With 0 bases removed from V and 5 bases from J, the gap between germline ends came to 13 bases. CDR3 amino acids: CASSYSGAGGTEAFF. CDR3 in DNA: TGTGCCAGCAGTTACTCGGGGGCCGGCGGTACTGAAGCTTTCTTT.

This clone was recorded only once. The chain has TRBV5-1 and TRBJ2-7; 10 bases are shared with TRBD2. Looked up from germline, CDR1 is SGHRS and CDR2 is YFSETQ. The trim removed 1 base at V and 6 bases at J, leaving 13 bases unmatched. The CDR3 loop spans 17 amino acids. CDR3 protein: CASSLWEAGGSRAEQYF. The CDR3 DNA reads TGCGCCAGCAGCTTGTGGGAAGCGGGGGGGAGCAGGGCCGAGCAGTACTTC.

This clone was seen more than once but under ten times. This chain uses TRBV9 with TRBJ1-4; TRBD1 is a possible D gene (6 bases). The CDR3 is 15 amino acids. V lost 3 bases to trimming and J lost 4 bases, with 13 bases between them. Germline assignment: CDR1 SGDLS and CDR2 YYNGEE. CDR3 nucleotide sequence: TGTGCCAGCAGCGGCCAGGGGAGAGTTAATGAAAAACTGTTTTTT. Residues: CASSGQGRVNEKLFF.

The chain couples TRBV3-1 (or the pseudogene TRBV3-2) to TRBJ2-1, with TRBD2 matching over 7 bases. This CDR3 region has 15 residues. Trimming at V came to 4 bases and at J to 2 bases, leaving 5 bases not matched to a gene. Germline V gene lookup returns CDR1 LGHDT and CDR2 YNNKEL (reference sequence). DNA for the CDR3: TGTGCCAGCAGCCCTGGACTAGAAGCCTACAATGAGCAGTTCTTC. Amino acid sequence: CASSPGLEAYNEQFF.

This chain joins TRBV29-1 and TRBJ2-1; TRBD2 is a possible D gene (6 bases). CDR1 and CDR2 from the germline V gene are SQVTM and ANQGSEA. The V end lost 0 bases, the J end lost 5 bases, and 8 bases lay between the germline ends. The CDR3 has 13 amino acids. The CDR3 nucleotides are TGCAGCGTTGAAGAGGGGGGTAACAATGAGCAGTTCTTC. Translated: CSVEEGGNNEQFF.